This T cell receptor beta chain was sequenced during a study of technical replicates of blood from a handful of donors. Clones were read by immunoSEQ multiplex PCR, and TCRdb kept only the in-frame ones, dropping some. The profile covers about 73,000 clones, with 93% appearing a single time and roughly 0.25% taken by the ten largest. Germline loops: CDR1 MNHNS, CDR2 SASEGT. The V and J ends lost 7 bases and 4 bases respectively, with 18 bases between them. The CDR3 consists of 15 residues. The receptor was isolated from a human donor in good health. The chain couples TRBV6-1 to TRBJ2-3, with D perhaps matching TRBD2 (7 bases). The sequencing input was T cells isolated from PBMCs. The CDR3 protein is CASTEEGGLADTQYF. CDR3 nucleotide sequence: TGTGCCAGCACCGAGGAGGGGGGGCTCGCAGATACGCAGTATTTT.